This TCR beta chain originates from a study of cytomegalovirus exposure and HLA in healthy donors. Study-wide findings and caveats: Rare TCR sequences dominated, though some public TCRs recurred in many donors. A list of around 150 TCR beta chains associated with cytomegalovirus was given. Diagnosis of cytomegalovirus status made by the classifier reportedly showed high specificity and sensitivity.

The germline V gene has CDR1 SGHNT and CDR2 YENEEA. The V gene lost 1 base and the J gene lost 7 bases, with 20 bases spanning the gap. The CDR3 is made up of 17 amino acids. Comments on this clone: Its specificity is not known.

Data came from immunoSEQ multiplex PCR; TCRdb stores just in-frame clones and leaves some out. The sample includes roughly 110,000 clones, about 87% of them seen just once. Specimen: PBMCs. This sequence originates from a woman under 30 in good health and CMV-seropositive. V gene TRBV11-3 combines with J gene TRBJ2-1, with a possible D match to TRBD1 (7 bases). CDR3 sequence (DNA): TGTGCCAGCAGCTTAGTAGGGTACAGGGGAGGTAGGAATGAGCAGTTCTTC. It translates to CASSLVGYRGGRNEQFF.